The T cell receptor (beta chain) under discussion was sequenced for a study of T-cell reconstitution after alpha-beta-depleted transplantation in children. Per the germline V gene, CDR1 is MNHEY and CDR2 is SMNVEV (reference sequence). This CDR3 spans 13 amino acids. Between the trimmed V and J ends, which lost 3 bases and 6 bases, there was a span of 9 bases. Preparing the TCRbeta library involved the use of unique molecular identifiers. TCRdb reprocessed the PCR reads with MiXCR, giving one entry per CDR3 protein. This sample has fewer than 550,000 distinct CDR3 sequences, with roughly 10% found just once. This clonotype was observed at least ten times.

This clonotype originated in a child aged 2 to 10 with inherited bone marrow failure, due to receive a stem cell transplant. Sequences were derived from PBMCs, sampled before TCRalphabeta/CD19-depleted stem cell transplant. The chain carries TRBV27 and TRBJ2-1, with D unresolved. The CDR3 coding sequence is TGTGCCAGCAGTTTGTTGGGTTTCAATGAGCAGTTCTTC. Protein: CASSLLGFNEQFF.